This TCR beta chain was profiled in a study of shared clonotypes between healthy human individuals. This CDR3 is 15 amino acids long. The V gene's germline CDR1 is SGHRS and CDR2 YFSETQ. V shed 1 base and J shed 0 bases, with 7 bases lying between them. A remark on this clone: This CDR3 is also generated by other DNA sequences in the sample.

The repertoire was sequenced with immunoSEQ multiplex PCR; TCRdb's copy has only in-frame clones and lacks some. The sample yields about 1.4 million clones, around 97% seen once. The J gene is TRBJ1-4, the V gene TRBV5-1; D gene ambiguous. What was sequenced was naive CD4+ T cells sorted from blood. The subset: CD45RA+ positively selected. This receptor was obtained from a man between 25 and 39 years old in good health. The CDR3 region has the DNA TGCGCCAGCAGCTTGTACGGGGCAACTAATGAAAAACTGTTTTTT. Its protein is CASSLYGATNEKLFF.